This TCR beta chain was captured by sequencing in a study of T cell repertoires in cytomegalovirus infection. Overall study: In the study, CMV epitopes included recently identified HLA-C-restricted and well-studied HLA-B-restricted ones. General study results and limits: CMV carriers with the relevant HLA were identified by cumulative public TCR beta family frequency.

MiXCR, run by TCRdb on the reads, gives a single entry per CDR3 protein. The data show around 750,000 distinct CDR3 sequences, with 32% seen just once and roughly 12% held by the top ten. Regarding this clonotype: Its antigen is currently unknown.

The sequence was obtained from a human donor in good health (CMV status not recorded). Some clones in this sample may be carry-over from other donors' samples. Sample: cultured CD8+ T cells from PBMCs, taken from culture after CMV antigen stimulation.

The CDR3 is CASSSRWGEKLFF. CDR3 sequence (DNA): TGTGCCAGCAGCTCTCGATGGGGGGAAAAACTGTTTTTT. This rearrangement joins TRBV9 to TRBJ1-4; TRBD1 might be the D (5 bases). The germline V gene encodes CDR1 SGDLS and CDR2 YYNGEE. Trimming removed 4 bases at V and 8 bases at J, with 12 bases between. The CDR3 length is 13 residues.